This T cell receptor beta chain was identified during a study of T cells in localized non-small cell lung cancer. Findings and limits, study-wide: A median of 57 of the top 100 tumor clones appeared in adjacent lung, which was paired and uninvolved. Sequencing, confined to only one tumor region, leaves heterogeneity possible. Uninvolved adjacent lung showed the highest T cell clonality, exceeding tumor.

Germline V gene data show CDR1 as MNHGY and CDR2 as SAAAGT. CDR3 length: 14 amino acids. Trimming removed 5 bases from V and 1 base from J, with 11 bases in between. This table comes from immunoSEQ multiplex PCR, and its TCRdb copy is limited to in-frame clones, with some not included. The sample holds about 3,500 clones; roughly 29% are singletons and the top ten take about 8.5%. On this clone: What it binds is not known.

V gene TRBV6-8 combines with J gene TRBJ1-1; D gene uncertain. The sequence was obtained from a man aged 40-75 years with stage I lung adenocarcinoma. The sample in question was lung tumor tissue, obtained before any cancer treatment. CDR3 sequence: CASSPSPGNTEAFF. The CDR3 DNA is TGTGCCAGCAGTCCCAGCCCGGGGAACACTGAAGCTTTCTTT.